This T cell receptor beta chain was sequenced in a study of regulatory T cells in long-lasting Graves disease. About the research overall: Persistence in Graves' disease required over 5 years of antithyroid drugs plus positive TSH receptor antibodies.

The table lists this clonotype with a few counts. Antigen specificity is unknown. The time point here: persistent/refractory GD, antithyroid drugs over 5 years with positive TRAb. With RNA extracted from PBMCs as input, the TCR library was made. Broader study findings: Public clonotype sharing was higher in persistent than newly diagnosed patients.

Combining iRepertoire HTBI primers with Arm-PCR of CDR3 regions, the authors built TCR beta libraries. TCRdb reanalysed the multiplex PCR reads using MiXCR and keeps one entry per CDR3 protein. The table records fewer than 600,000 distinct CDR3 sequences, under 25% of them present only once. The CDR3 loop spans 16 amino acids. V gave up 7 bases and J gave up 2 bases, with 17 bases separating them. Germline V gives CDR1 MNHNS, CDR2 SASEGT. V is TRBV6-1 and J is TRBJ2-2; D is possibly TRBD1 or TRBD2 (6 bases each). The sample in question was peripheral blood mononuclear cells (PBMCs), obtained when the disease was refractory, from a patient treated with antithyroid drugs. The TCR was taken from a female donor with Graves disease. CDR3: CASTLMGGSNTGELFF. The CDR3 DNA follows: TGTGCCAGCACCCTCATGGGGGGCTCCAACACCGGGGAGCTGTTTTTT.